One sample yielded the 24 T cell receptor beta chains listed below, sequenced in a study of spatial heterogeneity in lung cancer. Overall study findings and caveats: Expanded intratumoral alpha and beta TCR counts tracked tumor mutation counts.

Time point in this sample: sample taken at primary tumor resection. What these receptors recognize is not known. TCRdb re-analysed the 5' RACE reads in MiXCR, keeping a single row per CDR3 protein. The sample contains roughly 18,000 distinct CDR3 sequences, roughly 10% of which appear only once. The sample consisted of lung tumor tissue, taken at surgery. These receptors were collected from a female donor with early-stage non-small cell lung cancer.

Note on this clonotype: The library was designed around alpha chains, so this beta chain is a stray read whose abundance carries little weight. This sequence joins TRBV12-3 or TRBV12-4 and TRBJ1-6; TRBD1 matches at 7 bases. This CDR3 comprises 14 residues. With 7 bases clipped from V and 10 bases from J, the junction kept 10 bases outside the gene matches. The CDR3 DNA is TGTGCCAGCACCGCGGACAGGCAGGGCTCACCCCTCCACTTT. Translated, it gives CASTADRQGSPLHF.

This clonotype was picked up a small number of times. For a library built for alpha chains, this beta chain is a stray read; little rests on its size. CDR3 coding DNA: TGCAGTGCTAGAGGCGGGACCGGGGAGCTGTTTTTT. The encoded protein is CSARGGTGELFF. J is TRBJ2-2 and V is TRBV20-1, with TRBD2 as a possible D gene (5 bases). CDR1 DFQATT and CDR2 SNEGSKA come from the germline V gene (reference sequence). The CDR3 length is 12 residues. The V gene lost 1 base and the J gene lost 5 bases, with 5 bases spanning the gap.

Details on this clonotype: Little can be read into the size of this beta chain, an off-target read in a library designed for alpha chains. The V call is TRBV29-1, the J call TRBJ1-3, with TRBD1 as a possible D gene (6 bases). In germline, CDR1 is SQVTM, CDR2 ANQGSEA. Trimming took 0 bases from V and 1 from J, leaving 13 bases between them. This CDR3 region has 16 residues. CDR3 DNA: TGCAGCGTTGAAGATACCACAGGGAGATCTGGAAACACCATATATTTT. This encodes CSVEDTTGRSGNTIYF. The full variable domain, its missing parts supplied by reference TRBV29-1 and TRBJ1-3, is SAVISQKPSRDICQRGTSLTIQCQVDSQVTMMFWYRQQPGQSLTLIATANQGSEATYESGFVIDKFPISRPNLTFSTLTVSNMSPEDSSIYLCSVEDTTGRSGNTIYFGEGSWLTVV.

On this clonotype: This beta chain came through as a stray read in a library set up for alpha chains, and its size says little. The CDR3 here is CASALGQGANSPLHF. In DNA form, the CDR3 reads TGTGCTAGTGCCCTGGGCCAGGGGGCTAATTCACCCCTCCACTTT. The rearrangement joins TRBV12-5 to TRBJ1-6; TRBD1 aligns across 8 bases. The CDR3 is 15 residues long. Germline V gene sequence: CDR1 LGHNT, CDR2 FRNRAP. Trimming cost V 7 bases and J 6 bases; bases outside gene matches: 8.

This clonotype was recorded a few times. A library made for alpha chains picked up this beta chain off target, so its size means little. This chain uses TRBV6-2 or TRBV6-3 with TRBJ2-1; 11 positions match TRBD1. The CDR3 is made up of 12 amino acids. Germline V CDR1 and CDR2: MNHEY, SVGEGT. The V and J ends lost 6 bases and 15 bases, in that order; junction bases with no gene match: 7. The CDR3 sequence is CASSGQGAYPFF. CDR3 nucleotides: TGTGCCAGCAGCGGACAGGGGGCTTATCCGTTCTTC.

As concerns this clonotype: Because the library targeted alpha chains, this beta chain is an off-target read whose size means little. The chain uses TRBV20-1 and TRBJ1-6; a weak D match, TRBD1 (5 bases). This CDR3 comprises 14 residues. Trimming cost V 1 base and J 10 bases, with 14 bases left between them. Germline CDR1 reads DFQATT; CDR2 reads SNEGSKA (reference sequence). This chain's CDR3 is CSARATGTESPLHF. The CDR3 DNA reads TGCAGTGCTAGAGCCACCGGGACTGAATCACCCCTCCACTTT.

This clonotype has only a few counts. Being off target in a library aimed at alpha chains, this beta chain has a size of little meaning. The chain is built from TRBV9 and TRBJ2-3; TRBD1 might be the D (5 bases). Germline V gene sequence: CDR1 SGDLS, CDR2 YYNGEE. The CDR3 covers 17 residues. Trimming pared 0 bases from V and 2 bases from J, leaving 16 bases between. CDR3 nucleotide sequence: TGTGCCAGCAGCGTAGAGGCAGGGTCCATCAACACAGATACGCAGTATTTT. Its translation: CASSVEAGSINTDTQYF.

This clonotype was seen at least ten times. This beta chain lies outside the target of a library built for alpha chains; its clone size means little. The chain has TRBV7-8 and TRBJ2-5; D may be TRBD2 (6 bases). The CDR3 covers 16 residues. CDR1 and CDR2 from the germline V gene are SGHVS and FQNEAQ. Trimming cost V 0 bases and J 5 bases, with 16 bases left between them. This chain's CDR3 is CASSLAGAGWVETQYF. The DNA of the CDR3 is TGTGCCAGCAGCTTAGCCGGGGCGGGGTGGGTCGAGACCCAGTACTTC.

Many counts were recorded for this clonotype. This beta chain is off target for a library built for alpha chains, so its abundance means little. This rearrangement joins TRBV28 to TRBJ2-6; D remains unclear. The CDR3 is made up of 14 amino acids. Trimming pared 10 bases from V and 3 bases from J, leaving 13 bases between. Germline assignment: CDR1 MDHEN and CDR2 SYDVKM. CDR3 DNA sequence: TGTGCCACGGTGAGGTCCGATGGGGCCAACGTCCTGACTTTC. Amino acid sequence: CATVRSDGANVLTF.

Worth noting for this clonotype: This beta chain is an unintended read in a library built for alpha chains; its size means little. The rearrangement joins TRBV3-1 to TRBJ2-5; D call uncertain. Germline CDR1 reads LGHDT; CDR2 reads YNNKEL (reference sequence). CDR3 length: 15 amino acids. The germline V and J ends were trimmed by 1 base and 2 bases, with 11 bases remaining between them. Here the CDR3 reads CASSQGWRAQETQYF. The CDR3 nucleotides read TGTGCCAGCAGCCAAGGATGGCGCGCTCAAGAGACCCAGTACTTC.

This clonotype was seen at least ten times. Found in a library prepared for alpha chains, this beta chain is an off-target read, and its abundance has little meaning. CDR3 residues: CASSYQPSNTGELFF. CDR3 bases: TGTGCCAGCAGTTACCAGCCATCGAACACCGGGGAGCTGTTTTTT. The rearrangement uses TRBV6-5 and TRBJ2-2; D remains unclear. The CDR3 covers 15 residues. V was clipped by 2 bases and J by 0 bases, with 7 bases between them. Germline assignment: CDR1 MNHEY and CDR2 SVGAGI.

This clonotype came up many times. This beta chain represents an off-target read in a library built for alpha chains; its size is of limited meaning. J is TRBJ1-5 and V is TRBV27; a possible D gene is TRBD1 (6 bases). The CDR3 extends over 15 amino acids. CDR1 MNHEY and CDR2 SMNVEV come from the germline V gene (reference sequence). Trimming shortened V by 3 bases and J by 5 bases, and 14 bases separated the two germline ends. In DNA form, the CDR3 reads TGTGCCAGCAGTTTCAGGGGCCGCATGGATCAGCCCCAGCATTTT. This codes for CASSFRGRMDQPQHF.

For this clonotype: This beta chain is an off-target read within a library intended for alpha chains, so its frequency means little. The chain has TRBV12-3 or TRBV12-4 and TRBJ2-2; D ambiguous. V lost 5 bases, J lost 6 bases, and 16 bases lay in between. The CDR3 consists of 15 residues. CDR3 bases: TGTGCCAGCAGTCATGCCAGCCGGAAGCCCGGGGAGCTGTTTTTT. It is translated as CASSHASRKPGELFF.

This clonotype was observed many times. This beta chain is a stray read from a library made for alpha chains; its abundance is not meaningful. This chain links TRBV6-1 with TRBJ1-5, with D perhaps TRBD1 (5 bases). The germline V and J ends were trimmed by 6 bases and 1 base, with 10 bases remaining between them. The CDR3 loop spans 14 amino acids. Germline CDR1 MNHNS, CDR2 SASEGT. DNA for the CDR3: TGTGCCAGCAGCGGTGGACAAAGCAATCAGCCCCAGCATTTT. Translated: CASSGGQSNQPQHF.

There are many counts of this clonotype. A junction boundary mismatches the germline segment, possibly from a read error. This beta chain appears as a stray read in a library generated for alpha chains; its size is not informative. The chain combines TRBV2 with TRBJ1-4, with a tentative D call TRBD1 (5 bases). The CDR3 is 12 residues long. The germline gives CDR1 SNHLY, CDR2 FYNNEI. The CDR3 DNA is TGTGCCAGCAGTGAAGAGGAGGGACGGAGGGTTTTT. It yields the protein CASSEEEGRRVF.

This clonotype is classed as medium-sized. This beta chain turned up in a library designed for alpha chains; as an off-target read, its abundance says little. The V call is TRBV3-1, the J call TRBJ1-6, with 10 bases that match TRBD1. Unmatched junction bases numbered 2, after V lost 1 base and J lost 8 bases. CDR3 length: 15 amino acids. Germline loops: CDR1 LGHDT, CDR2 YNNKEL (reference sequence). This CDR3 reads CASSQAGTGDSPLHF. CDR3 in DNA: TGTGCCAGCAGCCAAGCCGGGACAGGGGATTCACCCCTCCACTTT. The entire variable domain, with the rest obtained from reference TRBV3-1 and TRBJ1-6, is as follows: DTAVSQTPKYLVTQMGNDKSIKCEQNLGHDTMYWYKQDSKKFLKIMFSYNNKELIINETVPNRFSPKSPDKAHLNLHINSLELGDSAVYFCASSQAGTGDSPLHFGNGTRLTVT.

Remarks on this clonotype: This beta chain is off target for a library built for alpha chains, so its abundance means little. The chain couples TRBV7-9 to TRBJ1-6; 8 positions match TRBD1. The CDR3 loop spans 16 amino acids. Trimming took 4 bases from V and 5 from J; bases not matched to a gene: 7. Germline CDR1 SEHNR, CDR2 FQNEAQ (reference sequence). CDR3 in amino acids: CASSSIQGQDNSPLHF. The CDR3 DNA is TGTGCCAGCAGCTCTATTCAGGGACAGGATAATTCACCCCTCCACTTT.

Comments on this clonotype: In a library made to pick up alpha chains, this beta chain is a stray read with a size that means little. This chain links TRBV12-3 or TRBV12-4 with TRBJ1-2; 9 positions agree with TRBD1. The CDR3 is 15 residues long. V was pared by 1 base and J by 8 bases, with 8 bases of the junction left unmatched. The CDR3 here is CASSLVPTGGGGYTF. DNA for the CDR3: TGTGCCAGCAGTTTAGTTCCCACAGGGGGCGGGGGCTACACCTTC.

Notes on this clonotype: This beta chain is a stray sequence in a library constructed for alpha chains; its clone size is not meaningful. The chain carries TRBV3-2 and TRBJ1-2; TRBD1, the D gene given by the table, was not confirmed from the DNA. TRBV3-2 represents a pseudogene. The CDR3 extends over 18 amino acids. The CDR3 sequence is CASSQDPPRDETNYGYTF. The CDR3 DNA is TGTGCCAGCAGCCAAGATCCCCCAAGGGACGAAACTAACTATGGCTACACCTTC.

Turning to this clonotype: Being one base from a much bigger clone, this may be a read error. Since the library was made to target alpha chains, this beta chain is a stray read and its abundance is not meaningful. The chain combines TRBV30 with TRBJ2-7; TRBD1 matches 7 bases. V gave up 0 bases and J gave up 6 bases; unmatched junction bases: 8. The CDR3 runs to 14 residues. Germline loops: CDR1 GTSNPN, CDR2 SVGIG (reference sequence). The CDR3 is CAWSVGGSVPEQYF. Written as DNA, the CDR3 is TGTGCCTGGAGTGTAGGGGGCTCGGTACCCGAGCAGTACTTC.

This clonotype is medium-sized by share. This beta chain is an off-target read within a library intended for alpha chains, so its frequency means little. V is TRBV10-3 and J is TRBJ1-1; D not certain. Germline V lookup: CDR1 ENHRY, CDR2 SYGVKD. This CDR3 region has 19 residues. Trimming left V 2 bases short and J 0 bases short, with 22 bases between. DNA for the CDR3: TGTGCCATCAGTGAGACAACGAGATCTCGAGAGACTCTGAACACTGAAGCTTTCTTT. This translates into CAISETTRSRETLNTEAFF.

In its sample, this clonotype was seen a few times. Little can be read into the size of this beta chain, an off-target read in a library designed for alpha chains. V is TRBV6-6 and J is TRBJ1-2, with D possibly being TRBD1 (6 bases). Germline assignment: CDR1 MNHNY and CDR2 SVGAGI (reference sequence). V was cut by 0 bases and J by 0 bases, with 8 bases left in between. The CDR3 runs 15 residues. This CDR3 reads CASSYSEGANYGYTF. CDR3 nucleotides: TGTGCCAGCAGTTACTCGGAGGGGGCTAACTATGGCTACACCTTC.

This clonotype was detected only a few times. Found in a library prepared for alpha chains, this beta chain is an off-target read, and its abundance has little meaning. J is TRBJ1-2 and V is TRBV12-3 or TRBV12-4, with 7 bases that match TRBD1. The CDR3 has 14 residues. V was pared by 3 bases and J by 7 bases, with 8 bases of the junction left unmatched. The CDR3 nucleotides are TGTGCCAGCAGTTTTGGAGGGGGCGTCCCTGGCTACACCTTC. Protein: CASSFGGGVPGYTF.

This clonotype was counted between two and nine times. This beta chain slipped into a library made for alpha chains as a stray read, so its size is not meaningful. The chain employs TRBV18 and TRBJ2-2; 7 bases line up with TRBD2. There are 15 residues in the CDR3. Germline loops: CDR1 KGHSH, CDR2 LQKENI. The J segment lost 3 bases and the V segment lost 2 bases, leaving 3 bases of the junction unmatched. The CDR3 here is CASSPRLADTGELFF. The DNA of the CDR3 is TGTGCCAGCTCACCAAGGCTAGCGGACACCGGGGAGCTGTTTTTT.